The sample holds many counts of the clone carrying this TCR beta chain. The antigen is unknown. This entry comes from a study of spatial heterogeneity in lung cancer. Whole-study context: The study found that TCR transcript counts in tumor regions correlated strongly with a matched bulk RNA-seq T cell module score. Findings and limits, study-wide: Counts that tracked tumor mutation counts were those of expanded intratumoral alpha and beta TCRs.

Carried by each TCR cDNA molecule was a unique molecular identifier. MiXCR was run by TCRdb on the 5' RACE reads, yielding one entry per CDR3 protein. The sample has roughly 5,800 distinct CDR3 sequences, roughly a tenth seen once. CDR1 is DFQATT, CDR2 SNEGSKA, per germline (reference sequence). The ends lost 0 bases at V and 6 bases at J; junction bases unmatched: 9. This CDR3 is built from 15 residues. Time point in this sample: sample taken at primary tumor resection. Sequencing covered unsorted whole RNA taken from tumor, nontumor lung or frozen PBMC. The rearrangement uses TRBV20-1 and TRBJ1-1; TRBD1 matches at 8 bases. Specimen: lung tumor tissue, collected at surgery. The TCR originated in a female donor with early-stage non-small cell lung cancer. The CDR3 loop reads CSARDFGQGGPEAFF. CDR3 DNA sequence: TGCAGTGCTAGAGACTTTGGACAGGGTGGACCTGAAGCTTTCTTT.